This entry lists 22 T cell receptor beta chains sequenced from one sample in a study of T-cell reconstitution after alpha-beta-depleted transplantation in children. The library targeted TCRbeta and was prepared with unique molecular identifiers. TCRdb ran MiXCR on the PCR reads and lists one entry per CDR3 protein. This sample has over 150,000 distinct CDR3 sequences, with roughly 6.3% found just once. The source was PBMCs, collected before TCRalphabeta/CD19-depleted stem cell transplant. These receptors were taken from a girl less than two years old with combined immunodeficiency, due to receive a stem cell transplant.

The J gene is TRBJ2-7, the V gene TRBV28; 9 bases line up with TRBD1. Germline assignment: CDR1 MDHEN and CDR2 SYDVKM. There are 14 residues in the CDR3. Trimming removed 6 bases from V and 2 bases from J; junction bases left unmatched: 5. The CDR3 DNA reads TGTGCCAGCAGAATCCGGGACAGGGCCTACGAGCAGTACTTC. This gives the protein CASRIRDRAYEQYF.

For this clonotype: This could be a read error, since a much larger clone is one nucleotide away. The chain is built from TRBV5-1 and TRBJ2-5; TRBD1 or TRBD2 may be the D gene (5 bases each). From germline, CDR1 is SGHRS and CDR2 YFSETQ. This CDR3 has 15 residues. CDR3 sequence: CAGSPGTHNQETQYF. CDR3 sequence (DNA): TGCGCCGGCAGCCCGGGGACCCATAACCAAGAGACCCAGTACTTC.

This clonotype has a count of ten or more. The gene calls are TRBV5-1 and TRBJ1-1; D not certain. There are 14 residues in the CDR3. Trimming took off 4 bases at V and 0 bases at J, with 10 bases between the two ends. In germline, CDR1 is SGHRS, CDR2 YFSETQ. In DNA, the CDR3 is TGCGCCAGCAGCAACGGCGCCATGAACACTGAAGCTTTCTTT. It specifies CASSNGAMNTEAFF.

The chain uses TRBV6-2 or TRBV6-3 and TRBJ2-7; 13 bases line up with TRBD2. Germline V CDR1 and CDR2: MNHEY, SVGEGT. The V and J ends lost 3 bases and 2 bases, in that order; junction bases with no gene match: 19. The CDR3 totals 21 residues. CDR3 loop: CASSYGVAGTSGKADPYEQYF. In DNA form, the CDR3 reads TGTGCCAGCAGTTATGGGGTAGCCGGGACTAGCGGGAAAGCAGACCCCTACGAGCAGTACTTC.

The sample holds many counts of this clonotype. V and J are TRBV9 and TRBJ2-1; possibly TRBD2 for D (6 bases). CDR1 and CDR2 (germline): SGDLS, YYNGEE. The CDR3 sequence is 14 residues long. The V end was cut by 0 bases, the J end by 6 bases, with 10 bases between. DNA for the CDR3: TGTGCCAGCAGCGTAGTTCGGAGGGGCAATGAGCAGTTCTTC. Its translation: CASSVVRRGNEQFF.

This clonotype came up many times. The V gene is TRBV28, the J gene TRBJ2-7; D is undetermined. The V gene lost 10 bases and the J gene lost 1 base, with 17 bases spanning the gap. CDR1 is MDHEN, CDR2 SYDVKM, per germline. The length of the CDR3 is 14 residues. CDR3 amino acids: CATCFRSSSYEQYF. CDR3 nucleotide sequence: TGTGCCACCTGTTTTCGTAGTTCGTCCTACGAGCAGTACTTC.

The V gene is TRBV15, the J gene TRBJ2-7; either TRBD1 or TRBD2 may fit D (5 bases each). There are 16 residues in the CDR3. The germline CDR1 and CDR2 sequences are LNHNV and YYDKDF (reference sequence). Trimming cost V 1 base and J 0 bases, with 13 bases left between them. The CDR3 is CATSRGRGSSSYEQYF. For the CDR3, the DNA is TGTGCCACCAGCAGAGGCCGGGGCAGCAGCTCCTACGAGCAGTACTTC.

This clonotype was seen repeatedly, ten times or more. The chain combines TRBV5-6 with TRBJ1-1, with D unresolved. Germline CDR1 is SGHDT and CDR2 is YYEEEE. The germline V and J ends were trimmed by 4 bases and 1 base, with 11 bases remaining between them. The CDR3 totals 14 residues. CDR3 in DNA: TGTGCCAGCAGCCCCTTGTGGGGGAACACTGAAGCTTTCTTT. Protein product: CASSPLWGNTEAFF. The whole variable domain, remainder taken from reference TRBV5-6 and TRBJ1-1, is DAGVTQSPTHLIKTRGQQVTLRCSPKSGHDTVSWYQQALGQGPQFIFQYYEEEERQRGNFPDRFSGHQFPNYSSELNVNALLLGDSALYLCASSPLWGNTEAFFGQGTRLTVV.

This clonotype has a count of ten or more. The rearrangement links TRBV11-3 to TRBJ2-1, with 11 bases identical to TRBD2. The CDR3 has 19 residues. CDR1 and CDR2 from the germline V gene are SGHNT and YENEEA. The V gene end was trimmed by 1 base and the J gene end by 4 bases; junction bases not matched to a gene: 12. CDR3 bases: TGTGCCAGCAGCTTAGTTTTCCTAGCGGGGGGAAAGGAATACAATGAGCAGTTCTTC. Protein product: CASSLVFLAGGKEYNEQFF.

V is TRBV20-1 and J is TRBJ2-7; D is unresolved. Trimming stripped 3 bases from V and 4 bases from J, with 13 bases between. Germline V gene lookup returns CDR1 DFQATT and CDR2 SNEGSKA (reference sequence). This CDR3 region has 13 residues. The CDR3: CSASVDDRYEQYF. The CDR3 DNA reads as TGCAGTGCTAGCGTAGACGATCGGTACGAGCAGTACTTC.

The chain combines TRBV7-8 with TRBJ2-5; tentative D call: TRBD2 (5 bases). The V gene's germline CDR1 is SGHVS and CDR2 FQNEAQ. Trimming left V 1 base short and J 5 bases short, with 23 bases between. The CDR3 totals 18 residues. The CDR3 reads CASSLDPRADATGETQYF. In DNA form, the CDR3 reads TGTGCCAGCAGCTTAGACCCCCGAGCGGACGCGACGGGGGAGACCCAGTACTTC.

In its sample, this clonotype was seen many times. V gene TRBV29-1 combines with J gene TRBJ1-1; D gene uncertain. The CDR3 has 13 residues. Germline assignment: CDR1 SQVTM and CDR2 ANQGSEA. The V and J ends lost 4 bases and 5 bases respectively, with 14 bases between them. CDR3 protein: CSVAGFERTEAFF. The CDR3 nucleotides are TGCAGCGTTGCGGGATTCGAGAGGACTGAAGCTTTCTTT.

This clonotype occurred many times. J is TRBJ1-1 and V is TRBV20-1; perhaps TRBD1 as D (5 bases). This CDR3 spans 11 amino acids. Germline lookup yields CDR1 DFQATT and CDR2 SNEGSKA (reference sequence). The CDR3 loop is CTGDSEGEAFF. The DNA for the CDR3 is TGCACGGGGGACTCTGAGGGGGAAGCTTTCTTT.

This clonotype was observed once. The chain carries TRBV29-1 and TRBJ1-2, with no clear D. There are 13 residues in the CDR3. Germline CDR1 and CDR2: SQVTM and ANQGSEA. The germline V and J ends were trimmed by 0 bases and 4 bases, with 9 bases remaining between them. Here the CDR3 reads CSVEDRNLYGYTF. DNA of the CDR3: TGCAGCGTTGAAGATCGTAATCTCTATGGCTACACCTTC.

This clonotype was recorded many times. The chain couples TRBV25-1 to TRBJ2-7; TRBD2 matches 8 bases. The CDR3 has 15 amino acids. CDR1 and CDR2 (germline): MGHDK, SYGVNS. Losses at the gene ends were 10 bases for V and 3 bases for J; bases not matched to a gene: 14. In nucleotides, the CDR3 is TGTGCCACCACCTTCGTGGTAGCGGGATTCTACGAGCAGTACTTC. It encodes CATTFVVAGFYEQYF.

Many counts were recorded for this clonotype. DNA for the CDR3: TGCAGCGCCACCGGGACATCTGTATTCGAGCAGTACTTC. It specifies CSATGTSVFEQYF. The genes are TRBV29-1 and TRBJ2-7; D is perhaps TRBD1 (6 bases). The germline V and J ends were trimmed by 7 bases and 6 bases, with 19 bases remaining between them. This CDR3 has 13 amino acids. Germline lookup yields CDR1 SQVTM and CDR2 ANQGSEA.

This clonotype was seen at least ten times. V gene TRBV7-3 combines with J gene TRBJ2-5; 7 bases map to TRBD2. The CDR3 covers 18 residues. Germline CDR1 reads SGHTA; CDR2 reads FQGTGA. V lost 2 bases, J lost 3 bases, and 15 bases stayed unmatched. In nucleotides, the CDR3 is TGTGCCAGCAGCTTACCCCGCTATGGACTAGGAATGAAAGAGACCCAGTACTTC. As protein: CASSLPRYGLGMKETQYF.

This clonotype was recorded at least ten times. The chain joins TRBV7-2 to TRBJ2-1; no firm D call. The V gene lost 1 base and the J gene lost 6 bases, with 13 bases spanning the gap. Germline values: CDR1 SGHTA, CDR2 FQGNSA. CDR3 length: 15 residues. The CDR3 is CASSLDTLRTNEQFF. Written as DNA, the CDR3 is TGTGCCAGCAGCTTAGATACTCTGCGGACCAATGAGCAGTTCTTC.

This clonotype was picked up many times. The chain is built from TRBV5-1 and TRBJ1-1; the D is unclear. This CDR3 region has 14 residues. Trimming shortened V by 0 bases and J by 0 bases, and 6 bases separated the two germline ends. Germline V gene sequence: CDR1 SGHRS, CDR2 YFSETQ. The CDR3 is CASSLGTMNTEAFF. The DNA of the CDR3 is TGCGCCAGCAGCTTGGGGACCATGAACACTGAAGCTTTCTTT.

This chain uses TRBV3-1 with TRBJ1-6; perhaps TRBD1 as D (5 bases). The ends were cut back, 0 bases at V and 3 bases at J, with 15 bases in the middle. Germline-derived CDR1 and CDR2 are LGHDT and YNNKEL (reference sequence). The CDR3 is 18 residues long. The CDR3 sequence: CASSQDGRGDDYNSPLHF. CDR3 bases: TGTGCCAGCAGCCAAGACGGACGAGGGGATGACTATAATTCACCCCTCCACTTT.

CDR3 residues: CASSPRTGTLNEQFF. In DNA, the CDR3 is TGTGCCAGCAGCCCTCGGACAGGTACCCTCAACGAGCAGTTCTTC. This rearrangement joins TRBV7-8 to TRBJ2-1, with 7 bases identical to TRBD1. The germline CDR1 and CDR2 sequences are SGHVS and FQNEAQ. The V segment lost 5 bases and the J segment 10 bases; nucleotides outside the gene matches: 14. The CDR3 sequence is 15 residues long.

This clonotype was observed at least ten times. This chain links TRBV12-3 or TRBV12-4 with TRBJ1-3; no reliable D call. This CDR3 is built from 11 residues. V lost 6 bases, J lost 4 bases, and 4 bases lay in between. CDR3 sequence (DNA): TGTGCCAGCAGACGGGGAAACACCATATATTTT. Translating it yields CASRRGNTIYF.